This T cell receptor (beta chain) appears in the sequencing data of a study of blood T cell repertoires in COVID-19. Study summary: Donors in the United States, Italy and Spain gave samples during acute or convalescent COVID-19.

Assay: immunoSEQ multiplex PCR; the TCRdb copy retains only in-frame clones and omits some. The sample records 93,000 or so clones, 89% being singletons. The CDR3 loop spans 13 amino acids. Trimming took 8 bases from V and 5 from J, leaving 15 bases between them. Sample: peripheral blood. V gene TRBV12-3 or TRBV12-4 combines with J gene TRBJ2-5; maybe TRBD2 (6 bases). This sequence was found in an elderly woman in a cohort sampled during active COVID-19. CDR3 region: CASDSGEGETQYF. For the CDR3, the DNA is TGTGCCAGCGATTCGGGGGAAGGGGAGACCCAGTACTTC.